This T cell receptor (beta chain) originates from a study of blood T cell repertoires in COVID-19. Whole-study context: Sources were T cells, B-cell-depleted T cells, or PBMCs; the material itself was cDNA or gDNA.

This clone was seen once. Sequenced by immunoSEQ multiplex PCR; TCRdb stores in-frame clones only, minus some. The data contain fewer than 250,000 clones, roughly 80% of them singletons. This CDR3 comprises 17 residues. CDR1 is MGHRA and CDR2 is YSYEKL in the germline V gene. Trimming at V came to 7 bases and at J to 2 bases, leaving 13 bases not matched to a gene. This sequence originates from a woman aged 60-75 years with COVID-19, enrolled during active disease. The J gene is TRBJ1-2, the V gene TRBV4-1, with 10 bases that match TRBD1. The sequenced material came from peripheral blood. The CDR3 DNA sequence: TGCGCCAGCACCCCCCGATGGGGGACAGGGGACAACTATGGCTACACCTTC. Amino acids: CASTPRWGTGDNYGYTF.